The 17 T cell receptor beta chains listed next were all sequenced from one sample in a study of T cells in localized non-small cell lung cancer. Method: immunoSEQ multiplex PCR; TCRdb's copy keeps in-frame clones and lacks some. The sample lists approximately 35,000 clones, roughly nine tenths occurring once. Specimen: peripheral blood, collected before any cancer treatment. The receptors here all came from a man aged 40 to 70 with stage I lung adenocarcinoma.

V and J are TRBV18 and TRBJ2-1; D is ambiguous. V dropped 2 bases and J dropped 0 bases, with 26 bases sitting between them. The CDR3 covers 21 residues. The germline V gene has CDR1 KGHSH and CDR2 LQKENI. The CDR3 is CASSPDSAPRRFSASYNEQFF. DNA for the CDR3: TGTGCCAGCTCACCAGACTCCGCCCCTAGGCGATTTAGTGCCTCCTACAATGAGCAGTTCTTC.

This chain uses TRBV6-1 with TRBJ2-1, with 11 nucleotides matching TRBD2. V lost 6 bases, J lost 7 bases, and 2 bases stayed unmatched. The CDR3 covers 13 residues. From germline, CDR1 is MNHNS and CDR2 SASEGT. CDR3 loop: CASRIAGGNEQFF. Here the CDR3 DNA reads TGTGCCAGCAGGATAGCGGGGGGGAATGAGCAGTTCTTC.

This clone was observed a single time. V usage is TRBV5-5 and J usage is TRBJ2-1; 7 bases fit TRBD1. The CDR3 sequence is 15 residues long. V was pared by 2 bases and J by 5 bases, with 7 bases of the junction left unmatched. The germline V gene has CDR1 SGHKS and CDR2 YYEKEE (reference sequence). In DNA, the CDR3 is TGTGCCAGCAGCTTTGACAGGGAGATGCACAATGAGCAGTTCTTC. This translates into CASSFDREMHNEQFF.

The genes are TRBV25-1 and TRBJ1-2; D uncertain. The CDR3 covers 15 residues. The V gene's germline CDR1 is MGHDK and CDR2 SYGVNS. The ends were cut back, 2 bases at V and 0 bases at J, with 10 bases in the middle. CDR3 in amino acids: CASSEGGSSNYGYTF. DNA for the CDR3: TGTGCCAGCAGTGAAGGCGGCAGCTCTAACTATGGCTACACCTTC.

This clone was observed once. CDR3 bases: TGCAGCGTTGATGACAGGACTAACTATGGCTACACCTTC. It specifies CSVDDRTNYGYTF. The J gene is TRBJ1-2, the V gene TRBV29-1; TRBD1 might be the D (6 bases). Trimming pared 3 bases from V and 0 bases from J, leaving 8 bases between. Germline CDR1 SQVTM, CDR2 ANQGSEA. The CDR3 contains 13 residues.

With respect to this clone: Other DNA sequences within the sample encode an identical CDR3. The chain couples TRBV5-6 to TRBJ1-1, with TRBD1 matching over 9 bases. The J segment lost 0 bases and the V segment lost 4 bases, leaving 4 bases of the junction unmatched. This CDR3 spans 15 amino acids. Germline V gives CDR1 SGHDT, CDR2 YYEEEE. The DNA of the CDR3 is TGTGCCAGCAGCCTGGGGACAGGGATGAACACTGAAGCTTTCTTT. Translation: CASSLGTGMNTEAFF. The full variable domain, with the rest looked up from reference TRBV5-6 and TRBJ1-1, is DAGVTQSPTHLIKTRGQQVTLRCSPKSGHDTVSWYQQALGQGPQFIFQYYEEEERQRGNFPDRFSGHQFPNYSSELNVNALLLGDSALYLCASSLGTGMNTEAFFGQGTRLTVV.

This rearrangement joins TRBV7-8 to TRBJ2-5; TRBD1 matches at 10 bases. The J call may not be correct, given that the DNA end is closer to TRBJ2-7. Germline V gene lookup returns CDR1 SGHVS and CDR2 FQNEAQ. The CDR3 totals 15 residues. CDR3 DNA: TGTGCCAGCAGCTCCCGTGGGGACAGGGGTCACGAGCAGTACTTC. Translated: CASSSRGDRGHEQYF.

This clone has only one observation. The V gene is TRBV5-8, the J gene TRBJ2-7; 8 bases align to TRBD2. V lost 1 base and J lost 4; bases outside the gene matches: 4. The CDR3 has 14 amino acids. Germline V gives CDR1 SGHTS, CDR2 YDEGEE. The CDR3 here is CASSLSGGMYEQYF. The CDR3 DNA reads TGTGCCAGCAGCTTGTCGGGGGGGATGTACGAGCAGTACTTC.

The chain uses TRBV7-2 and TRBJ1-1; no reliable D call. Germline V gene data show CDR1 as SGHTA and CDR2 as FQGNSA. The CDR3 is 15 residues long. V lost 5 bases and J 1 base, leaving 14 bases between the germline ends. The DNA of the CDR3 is TGTGCCAGCAGCCAATCAGACCGCCGGAACACTGAAGCTTTCTTT. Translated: CASSQSDRRNTEAFF.

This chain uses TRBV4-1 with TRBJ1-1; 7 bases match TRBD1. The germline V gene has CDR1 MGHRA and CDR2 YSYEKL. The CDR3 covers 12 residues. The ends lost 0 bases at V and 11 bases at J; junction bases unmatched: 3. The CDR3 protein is CASSQDRGKAFF. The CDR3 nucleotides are TGCGCCAGCAGCCAAGACAGGGGGAAGGCTTTCTTT.

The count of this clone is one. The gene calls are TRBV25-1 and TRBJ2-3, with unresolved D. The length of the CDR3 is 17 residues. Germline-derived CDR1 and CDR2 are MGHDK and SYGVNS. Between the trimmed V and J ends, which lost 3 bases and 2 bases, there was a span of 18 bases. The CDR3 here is CASSDSGRSHLTDTQYF. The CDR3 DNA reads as TGTGCCAGCAGTGATTCAGGACGTTCCCATCTCACAGATACGCAGTATTTT.

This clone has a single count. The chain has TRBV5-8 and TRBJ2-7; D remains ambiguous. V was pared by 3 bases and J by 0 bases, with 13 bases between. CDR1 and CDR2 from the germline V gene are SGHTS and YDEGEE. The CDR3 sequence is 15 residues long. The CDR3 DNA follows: TGTGCCAGCAGCTCCGACCCCGCAATCTCCTACGAGCAGTACTTC. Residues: CASSSDPAISYEQYF.

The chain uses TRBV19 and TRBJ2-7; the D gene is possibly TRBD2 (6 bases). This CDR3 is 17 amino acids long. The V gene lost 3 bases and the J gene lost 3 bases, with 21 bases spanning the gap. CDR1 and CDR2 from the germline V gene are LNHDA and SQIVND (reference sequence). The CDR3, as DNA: TGTGCCAGTAGTATGGGAGGTCGGGCTCAACTCCTCTACGAGCAGTACTTC. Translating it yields CASSMGGRAQLLYEQYF.

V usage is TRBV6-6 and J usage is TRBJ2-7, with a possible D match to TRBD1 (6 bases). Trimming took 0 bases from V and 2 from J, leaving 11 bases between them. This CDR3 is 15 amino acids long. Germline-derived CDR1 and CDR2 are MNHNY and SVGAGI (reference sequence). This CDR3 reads CASSYSRTDTYEQYF. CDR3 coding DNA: TGTGCCAGCAGTTACTCGAGGACAGATACCTACGAGCAGTACTTC.

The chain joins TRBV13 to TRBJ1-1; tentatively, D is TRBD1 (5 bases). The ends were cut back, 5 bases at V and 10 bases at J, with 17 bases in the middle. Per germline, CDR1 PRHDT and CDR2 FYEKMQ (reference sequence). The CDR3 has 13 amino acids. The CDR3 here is CASSPERGYRAFF. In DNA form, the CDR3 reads TGTGCCAGCAGCCCCGAGAGGGGCTATCGAGCTTTCTTT. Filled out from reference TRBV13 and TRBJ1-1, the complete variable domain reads AAGVIQSPRHLIKEKRETATLKCYPIPRHDTVYWYQQGPGQDPQFLISFYEKMQSDKGSIPDRFSAQQFSDYHSELNMSSLELGDSALYFCASSPERGYRAFFGQGTRLTVV.

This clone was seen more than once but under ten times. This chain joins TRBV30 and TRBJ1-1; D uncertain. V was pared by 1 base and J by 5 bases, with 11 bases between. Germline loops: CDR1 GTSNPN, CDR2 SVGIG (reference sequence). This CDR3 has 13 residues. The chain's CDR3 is CAWSGVPVTEAFF. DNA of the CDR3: TGTGCCTGGAGTGGAGTCCCGGTAACTGAAGCTTTCTTT.

The CDR3 loop is CASSQTQDSPLHF. CDR3 sequence (DNA): TGTGCCAGCAGCCAGACCCAGGATTCACCCCTCCACTTT. The chain carries TRBV6-6 and TRBJ1-6, with unresolved D. The CDR3 extends over 13 amino acids. The germline V gene encodes CDR1 MNHNY and CDR2 SVGAGI (reference sequence). V gave up 6 bases and J gave up 8 bases, with 11 bases separating them.